These 20 T cell receptor beta chains originate from one sample sequenced in a study of persistence of HIV-infected CD4 T cells. The stimulus was lysate of CMV-infected fibroblasts, 8.5 to 10 ug/mL. CD40L-negative CD69-negative CD45RO-high memory CD4+ T cells were sorted as populations depleted of antigen-responding cells. Their antigens are not known. The libraries were made with immunoSEQ version 4 in survey mode. TCRdb's copy holds only in-frame clones and misses some; the assay was immunoSEQ multiplex PCR. This sample has over 25,000 clones, with 82% found just once. This sample comprised CD4+ T cells sorted from PBMCs after approximately 19-hour stimulation, obtained from a patient who received antiretroviral therapy. The origin of the receptors is an adult man with HIV who was CMV-seropositive.

The gene calls are TRBV7-9 and TRBJ2-7; D possibly uses TRBD1 or TRBD2 (6 bases each). The germline V gene has CDR1 SEHNR and CDR2 FQNEAQ (reference sequence). Trimming removed 2 bases at V and 0 bases at J, with 14 bases between. The CDR3 spans 16 residues. The CDR3 sequence: CASSLMTGAGSYEQYF. The CDR3 DNA is TGTGCCAGCAGCTTAATGACGGGGGCCGGCTCCTACGAGCAGTACTTC.

This clone was seen a single time. This chain connects TRBV7-2 to TRBJ2-3; D gene unclear. The CDR3 covers 16 residues. Germline CDR1 reads SGHTA; CDR2 reads FQGNSA. V was clipped by 2 bases and J by 1 base, with 13 bases between them. This CDR3 reads CASSLWEAPGTDTQYF. CDR3 coding DNA: TGTGCCAGCAGCTTATGGGAAGCCCCAGGCACAGATACGCAGTATTTT.

This clone was recorded only once. Germline is not matched at one junction end, which may reflect a read error. The V call is TRBV5-1, the J call TRBJ2-2; TRBD1 aligns across 7 bases. CDR3 length: 15 amino acids. Per the germline V gene, CDR1 is SGHRS and CDR2 is YFSETQ. Here the CDR3 DNA reads TGCGCCAGCAGCTCAGACAGGGCCGACACCGGGGAGCTGCTTTTT. Translation gives CASSSDRADTGELLF.

This chain uses TRBV27 with TRBJ2-7; TRBD2 aligns across 7 bases. Germline V gene sequence: CDR1 MNHEY, CDR2 SMNVEV (reference sequence). J lost 3 bases, V lost 2 bases, and 4 bases had no gene match. The CDR3 has 14 residues. As DNA, the CDR3 is TGTGCCAGCAGTTTAACTAGCGATTTCTACGAGCAGTACTTC. It is translated as CASSLTSDFYEQYF.

This clone was detected only a few times. V is TRBV6-5 and J is TRBJ1-5, with 10 bases matching TRBD1. Germline CDR1 and CDR2: MNHEY and SVGAGI. Trimming cost V 6 bases and J 4 bases; bases outside gene matches: 6. The CDR3 sequence is 15 residues long. In nucleotides, the CDR3 is TGTGCCAGCAGGGGAGGGGACAGGGGTAATCAGCCCCAGCATTTT. This sequence encodes CASRGGDRGNQPQHF.

This sequence joins TRBV7-2 and TRBJ2-3; 8 bases line up with TRBD2. With V trimmed by 0 bases and J by 4 bases, 6 bases remained unmatched. Looked up from germline, CDR1 is SGHTA and CDR2 is FQGNSA. The CDR3 length is 16 residues. The CDR3 coding sequence is TGTGCCAGCAGCTTAGCTCCGGGGGGGCAGGCAGATACGCAGTATTTT. This sequence encodes CASSLAPGGQADTQYF. The full variable domain, completed using reference TRBV7-2 and TRBJ2-3, is GAGVSQSPSNKVTEKGKDVELRCDPISGHTALYWYRQSLGQGLEFLIYFQGNSAPDKSGLPSDRFSAERTGGSVSTLTIQRTQQEDSAVYLCASSLAPGGQADTQYFGPGTRLTVL.

This chain joins TRBV19 and TRBJ2-7, with TRBD1 matching 9 bases. V lost 3 bases, J lost 11 bases, and 2 bases stayed unmatched. CDR3 length equals 11 residues. Germline CDR1 reads LNHDA; CDR2 reads SQIVND (reference sequence). CDR3 DNA: TGTGCCAGTAGTATCGGGACAGGGAAGTACTTC. This translates into CASSIGTGKYF.

This clone was recorded a few times. The chain has TRBV5-1 and TRBJ1-3; D possibly corresponds to TRBD1 (6 bases). The V end lost 3 bases, the J end lost 0 bases, and 10 bases lay between the germline ends. The CDR3 is made up of 15 amino acids. The germline CDR1 and CDR2 sequences are SGHRS and YFSETQ. In DNA, the CDR3 is TGCGCCAGCAGCTCCGGGGACAACTCTGGAAACACCATATATTTT. Its protein is CASSSGDNSGNTIYF.

This clone was found a few times. V gene TRBV7-9 combines with J gene TRBJ2-7, with D possibly being TRBD2 (5 bases). Germline V gene data show CDR1 as SEHNR and CDR2 as FQNEAQ (reference sequence). V was shortened by 3 bases and J by 1 base, with 10 bases between the two germline ends. The CDR3 sequence is 14 residues long. In DNA, the CDR3 is TGTGCCAGCAGCTTCACCCGGACTTCCTACGAGCAGTACTTC. It translates to CASSFTRTSYEQYF.

This clone appeared a few times. The gene calls are TRBV10-1 and TRBJ1-1, with no clear D. The V end was cut by 2 bases, the J end by 0 bases, with 4 bases between. This CDR3 is 13 amino acids long. Germline-derived CDR1 and CDR2 are WNHNN and SYGVQD (reference sequence). Here the CDR3 DNA reads TGCGCCAGCAGTGAGAGGATGAACACTGAAGCTTTCTTT. Translation gives CASSERMNTEAFF.

The chain recombines TRBV12-3 or TRBV12-4 with TRBJ2-1; D possibly corresponds to TRBD2 (5 bases). The germline V and J ends were trimmed by 6 bases and 12 bases, with 12 bases remaining between them. The CDR3 extends over 11 amino acids. CDR3 amino acids: CASSRGPSQFF. CDR3 DNA: TGTGCCAGCAGCCGCGGGCCATCGCAGTTCTTC.

J is TRBJ2-4 and V is TRBV9; D is possibly TRBD1 or TRBD2 (5 bases each). Germline CDR1 and CDR2: SGDLS and YYNGEE. CDR3 length: 14 residues. The V and J ends lost 3 bases and 9 bases respectively, with 16 bases between them. CDR3: CASSAYLGRSIQYF. The DNA of the CDR3 is TGTGCCAGCAGCGCATATCTGGGACGGAGCATTCAGTACTTC.

The rearrangement uses TRBV9 and TRBJ1-1; D ambiguous. With 0 bases removed from V and 5 bases from J, the gap between germline ends came to 8 bases. Germline lookup yields CDR1 SGDLS and CDR2 YYNGEE. This CDR3 has 13 residues. As DNA, the CDR3 is TGTGCCAGCAGCGTAGTTTTGGGGACTGAAGCTTTCTTT. Translated: CASSVVLGTEAFF.

The rearrangement joins TRBV15 to TRBJ2-7; D tentatively fits TRBD1 or TRBD2 (5 bases each). The CDR3 is 14 residues long. The germline gives CDR1 LNHNV, CDR2 YYDKDF (reference sequence). V was trimmed by 1 base and J by 0 bases, leaving 7 bases between them. The CDR3 region has the DNA TGTGCCACCAGCAGAGGGGACGGCTCCTACGAGCAGTACTTC. It specifies CATSRGDGSYEQYF.

The chain carries TRBV18 and TRBJ1-1, with 8 bases that match TRBD1. The CDR3 is made up of 19 amino acids. Germline CDR1 and CDR2: KGHSH and LQKENI. With 1 base clipped from V and 1 base from J, the junction kept 14 bases outside the gene matches. The CDR3 DNA is TGTGCCAGCTCACCACGCATAGGGCAGGGGGCAAGAGGGAACACTGAAGCTTTCTTT. It yields the protein CASSPRIGQGARGNTEAFF.

This chain links TRBV7-2 with TRBJ1-1; weak D call: TRBD1 (6 bases). V was shortened by 1 base and J by 1 base, with 10 bases between the two germline ends. Germline loops: CDR1 SGHTA, CDR2 FQGNSA. The CDR3 spans 15 residues. The CDR3 region has the DNA TGTGCCAGCAGCTTAGACAGGGCGGGGAACACTGAAGCTTTCTTT. Its translation is CASSLDRAGNTEAFF.

The J gene is TRBJ2-1, the V gene TRBV21-1. TRBV21-1 is a recognized pseudogene. CDR3 length: 11 amino acids. The DNA of the CDR3 is TGTGCCCCGCTCGATAACCCGAACCAGTTCTTC. Amino acid sequence: CAPLDNPNQFF.

The rearrangement links TRBV14 to TRBJ2-7; D possibly corresponds to TRBD1 (5 bases). From germline, CDR1 is SGHDN and CDR2 FVKESK. V lost 0 bases and J lost 6, with 9 bases in between. The CDR3 consists of 13 residues. CDR3 in DNA: TGTGCCAGCAGCCAAGAGATTACAGGCGAGCAGTACTTC. It yields the protein CASSQEITGEQYF. The full variable domain, in which reference TRBV14 and TRBJ2-7 provide the parts outside the CDR3, is EAGVTQFPSHSVIEKGQTVTLRCDPISGHDNLYWYRRVMGKEIKFLLHFVKESKQDESGMPNNRFLAERTGGTYSTLKVQPAELEDSGVYFCASSQEITGEQYFGPGTRLTVT.

This chain links TRBV7-9 with TRBJ1-2, with 8 positions matching TRBD1. After removal of 3 bases from V and 8 bases from J, the junction contained 8 bases not matched to a gene. The CDR3 loop spans 14 amino acids. CDR1 is SEHNR and CDR2 is FQNEAQ in the germline V gene (reference sequence). Here the CDR3 reads CASSLDGQGVGYTF. In DNA form, the CDR3 reads TGTGCCAGCAGCTTGGACGGACAGGGTGTGGGCTACACCTTC.

The chain uses TRBV28 and TRBJ1-2; no firm D call. The germline V gene encodes CDR1 MDHEN and CDR2 SYDVKM. The germline V and J ends were trimmed by 4 bases and 4 bases, with 7 bases remaining between them. The CDR3 length is 12 residues. For the CDR3, the DNA is TGTGCCAGCAGTTGGAGAGGCTATGGCTACACCTTC. Protein: CASSWRGYGYTF.